This TCR beta chain was sequenced for a study of PD-1 blockade in classical Hodgkin lymphoma. Study conclusions and caveats: Healthy donors reportedly exceeded newly diagnosed patients in baseline TCR diversity.

The assay was immunoSEQ multiplex PCR, and TCRdb's table has in-frame clones only and misses some. The sample shows about 100,000 clones, approximately 90% of them seen only once. Concerning this clone: The antigen remains unidentified.

From germline, CDR1 is MNHNY and CDR2 SVGAGI (reference sequence). Losses at the gene ends were 10 bases for V and 4 bases for J; bases not matched to a gene: 7. The CDR3 is made up of 13 amino acids. All the patients suffered relapse after autologous stem cell transplantation, and brentuximab vedotin exposure differed. This TCR derives from a human donor with classical Hodgkin lymphoma. The specimen comprised peripheral blood mononuclear cells (PBMCs), sampled before the second cycle of nivolumab. The chain recombines TRBV6-6 with TRBJ1-5, with 7 bases matching TRBD1. CDR3 nucleotide sequence: TGTGCCACTGGACAGGAACTAAATCAGCCCCAGCATTTT. Protein sequence: CATGQELNQPQHF.